This T cell receptor beta chain originates from a study of blood T cell repertoires in COVID-19. The overall study: Donors in the United States, Italy and Spain gave samples during acute or convalescent COVID-19. In each case, the material was cDNA or gDNA derived from T cells, B-cell-depleted T cells, or PBMCs.

Per the study methods: Reference gene primer amplification in the assay estimated nucleated cell counts. The table came from immunoSEQ multiplex PCR; TCRdb's copy has only in-frame clones and leaves some out. V, J and clone size reflect that table, while D and trimming were determined from the DNA. The profile shows about 53,000 clones, just over 85% of them singletons. Trimming took off 1 base at V and 5 bases at J, with 11 bases between the two ends. The V gene's germline CDR1 is MGHRA and CDR2 YSYEKL. The CDR3 totals 14 residues. The sequence derives from an older man with active COVID-19. The source material was peripheral blood. V and J are TRBV4-1 and TRBJ1-1; D gene ambiguous. This CDR3 is CASSQGAGETEAFF. DNA for the CDR3: TGCGCCAGCAGCCAAGGGGCGGGAGAGACTGAAGCTTTCTTT.